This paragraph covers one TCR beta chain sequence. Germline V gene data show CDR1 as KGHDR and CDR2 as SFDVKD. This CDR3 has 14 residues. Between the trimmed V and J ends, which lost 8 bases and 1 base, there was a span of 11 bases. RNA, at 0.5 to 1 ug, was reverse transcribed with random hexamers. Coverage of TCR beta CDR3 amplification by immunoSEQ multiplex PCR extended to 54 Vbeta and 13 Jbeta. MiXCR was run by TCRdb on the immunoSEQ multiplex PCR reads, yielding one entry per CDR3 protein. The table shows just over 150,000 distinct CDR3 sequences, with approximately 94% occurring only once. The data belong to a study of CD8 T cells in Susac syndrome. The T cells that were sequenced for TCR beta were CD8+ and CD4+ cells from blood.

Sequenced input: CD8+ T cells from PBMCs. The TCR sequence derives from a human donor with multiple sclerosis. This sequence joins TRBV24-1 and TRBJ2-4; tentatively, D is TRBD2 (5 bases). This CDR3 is CATTRAWAKNIQYF. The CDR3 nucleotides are TGTGCCACCACGAGGGCATGGGCCAAAAACATTCAGTACTTC.